This T cell receptor (beta chain) was retrieved from a study of shared clonotypes between healthy human individuals. Overall study results and limits: Among non-shared clonotypes, generation probabilities were lower than among those shared by all four donors.

Sequencing used immunoSEQ multiplex PCR; TCRdb keeps in-frame clones, though not all of them. This table has approximately 320,000 clones, roughly 87% appearing once. This clone came up once. The antigen is unknown. CD8 memory cells included CD45RO+ cells plus CCR7-negative CD45RA+ TemRA cells. CDR3 length equals 15 residues. Looked up from germline, CDR1 is MNHEY and CDR2 is SVGAGI. Trimming shortened V by 2 bases and J by 2 bases, and 9 bases separated the two germline ends. This chain joins TRBV6-5 and TRBJ2-2; tentatively, D is TRBD2 (6 bases). This sequence was found in a young man in good health. The sequenced sample consisted of memory CD8+ T cells sorted from blood. Subset given: CD45RO+ cells pooled with CCR7-negative TemRA cells. CDR3: CASSYTGENTGELFF. The CDR3 nucleotides read TGTGCCAGCAGTTACACGGGAGAAAACACCGGGGAGCTGTTTTTT.